This TCR beta chain is from a study of shared clonotypes between healthy human individuals. Findings of the study overall: The rarefaction results pointed to incomplete sorted-subset sequencing despite large depth.

An approximately 220 ng quantity of DNA, roughly 30,000 T cell genomes, went into the sorted-subset replicate PCRs. Repertoires were generated with immunoSEQ multiplex PCR, while TCRdb's copy carries only in-frame clones and drops some. The data contain 1.6 million or so clones, just under 99% of them singletons. CDR1 and CDR2 from the germline V gene are SGHRS and YFSETQ. The CDR3 runs to 16 residues. Trimming at V came to 3 bases and at J to 3 bases, leaving 2 bases not matched to a gene. The sample holds a few counts of this clone. Its target is not known. Other DNA sequences in this sample translate to the same CDR3. The study enrolled healthy HIV-negative adults without recent acute infections or vaccinations as donors.

The chain combines TRBV5-1 with TRBJ2-1; the match to TRBD2 covers 14 bases. Sample: naive CD4+ T cells sorted from blood. Subset in this sample: CD45RA+ positively selected. This receptor was taken from a man aged 25 to 45 in good health. The CDR3 DNA is TGCGCCAGCAGCTATGGACTAGCGGGAGGCTACAATGAGCAGTTCTTC. It is translated as CASSYGLAGGYNEQFF.